These T cell receptor beta chains were read from a single sample in a study of blood T cell repertoires in COVID-19. The method was immunoSEQ multiplex PCR; TCRdb's version includes in-frame clones alone and lacks a portion of them. The data contain about 270,000 clones, approximately 89% of them singletons. The sample consisted of PBMCs or T cells enriched from blood (not recorded which). These receptors came from a woman aged 55-69 years who had recovered from COVID-19. Both conserved end residues are part of each CDR3.

v_gene	j_gene	CDR3aa
TRBV20-1	TRBJ1-2	CSAALLDGYTF
TRBV3-1/TRBV3-2	TRBJ2-5	CASSQTALGEETQYF
TRBV6-4	TRBJ1-1	CASSDENGSEAFF
TRBV11-2	TRBJ2-7	CASSLAPQGSEQYF
TRBV13	TRBJ2-1	CASNIPGQGRREQFF
TRBV20-1	TRBJ1-2	CSASHRQGGNYGYTF
TRBV27	TRBJ1-1	CASTVVMNTEAFF
TRBV19	TRBJ2-1	CASSIGLRVEQFF
TRBV21-1	TRBJ2-5	CASKLGGTQYF
TRBV3-1/TRBV3-2	TRBJ2-1	CASSHLLGRGHHEQFF
TRBV5-1	TRBJ1-4	CASSSGTGDEKLFF
TRBV28	TRBJ1-2	CASNQGNYGYTF
TRBV12-3/TRBV12-4	TRBJ1-2	CASSEDSHYGYTF
TRBV28	TRBJ1-1	CASRRGVLGTEAFF
TRBV5-1	TRBJ1-1	CASSLGTWNTEAFF
TRBV4-1	TRBJ1-1	CASSQYLWNTEAFF
TRBV15	TRBJ1-4	CATSIDRVGVEKLFF
TRBV19	TRBJ2-1	CASRGSGRSPGEQFF
TRBV7-6	TRBJ2-5	CASSPSGETQYF
TRBV6-5	TRBJ2-7	CASTLSGDSYEQYF
TRBV5-5	TRBJ1-1	CASSTGEPGTEAFF
TRBV2	TRBJ1-6	CASSENSWYNSPLHF
TRBV5-1	TRBJ2-1	CASSSPGTSGAEQFF
TRBV7-9	TRBJ2-1	CASSTGWGAGDAEQFF
TRBV5-8	TRBJ2-6	CASTPRRSAGANVLTF
TRBV5-4	TRBJ2-7	CASSSGLGLAVNEQYF
TRBV9	TRBJ1-3	CASSVQAGTGSFSSGNTIYF
TRBV7-3	TRBJ2-1	CASSNSGGSYNEQFF
TRBV2	TRBJ2-1	CASSHTGTSGTGEQFF
TRBV28	TRBJ1-5	CASSLFGGISNQPQHF
TRBV11-2	TRBJ2-7	CASQQAGFVHEQYF
TRBV9	TRBJ2-2	CASRSVTGGTGELFF
TRBV6-1	TRBJ2-7	CASSESIWTGTYEQYF
TRBV7-8	TRBJ1-4	CASSPRNEKLFF
TRBV28	TRBJ1-6	CASSLGGSSYNSPLHF
TRBV27	TRBJ2-7	CASVDRGNSYEQYF
TRBV5-1	TRBJ2-3	CASSPTVDTQYF
TRBV7-9	TRBJ1-2	CASSEDRANYGYTF
TRBV6-5	TRBJ1-5	CASSPGVGSNQPQHF
TRBV5-1	TRBJ2-3	CASSSTSTDTQYF
TRBV29-1	TRBJ1-3	CSVRSGNTIYF
TRBV10-3	TRBJ2-1	CAISGRERTSGASSYNEQFF
TRBV20-1	TRBJ1-2	CSASEGQGGYGYTF
TRBV28	TRBJ2-7	CASSLSTSGRPEQYF
TRBV24-1	TRBJ2-1	CATLGNGNEQFF
TRBV5-1	TRBJ1-1	CASSLYGQRNTEAFF
TRBV2	TRBJ2-5	CASSEALPESRKYF
TRBV2	TRBJ2-1	CARDRDSNYNEQFF
TRBV7-2	TRBJ2-5	CASSTGGRGVGETQYF
TRBV13	TRBJ2-1	CASSTRTSGPYNEQFF
TRBV3-1/TRBV3-2	TRBJ1-3	CASSLVLSGNTIYF
TRBV28	TRBJ2-7	CASSVYSYEQYF
TRBV28	TRBJ1-6	CASSPNVRNSPLHF
TRBV5-5	TRBJ2-7	CASSLARVGVGDDEQYF